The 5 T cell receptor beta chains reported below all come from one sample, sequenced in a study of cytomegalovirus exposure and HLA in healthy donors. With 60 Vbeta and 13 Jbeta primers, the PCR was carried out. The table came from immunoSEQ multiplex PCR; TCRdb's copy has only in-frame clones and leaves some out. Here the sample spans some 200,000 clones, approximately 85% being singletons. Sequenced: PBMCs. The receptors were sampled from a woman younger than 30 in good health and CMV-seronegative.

As DNA, the CDR3 is TGTGCCAGCAGTTACTCCGGGATCACCGGGGAGCTGTTTTTT. Protein: CASSYSGITGELFF. This chain joins TRBV6-6 and TRBJ2-2; perhaps TRBD2 as D (5 bases). Germline-derived CDR1 and CDR2 are MNHNY and SVGAGI (reference sequence). V was trimmed by 0 bases and J by 4 bases, leaving 6 bases between them. CDR3 length equals 14 residues.

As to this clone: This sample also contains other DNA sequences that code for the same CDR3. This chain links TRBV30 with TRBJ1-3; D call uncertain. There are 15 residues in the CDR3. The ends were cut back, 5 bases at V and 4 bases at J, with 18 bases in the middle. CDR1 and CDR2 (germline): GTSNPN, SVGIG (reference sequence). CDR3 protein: CAWGPTPSGGNTIYF. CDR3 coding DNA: TGTGCCTGGGGGCCGACTCCTTCGGGGGGAAACACCATATATTTT.

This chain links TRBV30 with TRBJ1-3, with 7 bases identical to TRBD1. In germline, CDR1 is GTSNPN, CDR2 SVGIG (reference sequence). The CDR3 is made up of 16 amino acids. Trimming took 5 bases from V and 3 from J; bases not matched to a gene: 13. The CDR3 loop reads CAWGIRQGISGNTIYF. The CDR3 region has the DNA TGTGCCTGGGGGATCCGACAGGGAATAAGTGGAAACACCATATATTTT.

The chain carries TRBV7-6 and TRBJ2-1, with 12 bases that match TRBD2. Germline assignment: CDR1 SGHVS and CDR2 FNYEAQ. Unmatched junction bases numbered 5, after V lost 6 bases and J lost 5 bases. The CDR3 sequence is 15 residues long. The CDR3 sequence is CASRTSGSGDNEQFF. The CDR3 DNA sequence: TGTGCCAGCAGGACTAGCGGGAGTGGGGACAATGAGCAGTTCTTC.

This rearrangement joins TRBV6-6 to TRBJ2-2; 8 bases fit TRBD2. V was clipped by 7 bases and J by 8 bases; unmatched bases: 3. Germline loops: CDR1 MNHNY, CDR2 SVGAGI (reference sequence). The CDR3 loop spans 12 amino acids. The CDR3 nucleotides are TGTGCCAGCACGGGGGGGACAGGGGAGCTGTTTTTT. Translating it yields CASTGGTGELFF.